The present TCR beta chain was sequenced within a study of blood T cell repertoires in COVID-19. Across the whole study: Acute and convalescent COVID-19 samples came from the United States, Italy and Spain. T cells, B-cell-depleted T cells, or PBMCs supplied cDNA or gDNA.

The method was immunoSEQ multiplex PCR; TCRdb's version includes in-frame clones alone and lacks a portion of them. The sample lists some 450,000 clones, around 90% occurring once. Sequenced sample: peripheral blood. The receptor's source is a man aged 18 to 35 with COVID-19, enrolled during active disease.

In DNA form, the CDR3 reads TGTGCCAGCAGCGAGGACAGTACGAACACTGAAGCTTTCTTT. Protein product: CASSEDSTNTEAFF. The chain carries TRBV27 and TRBJ1-1; TRBD1 is a possible D gene (6 bases). Germline V lookup: CDR1 MNHEY, CDR2 SMNVEV (reference sequence). Trimming took off 6 bases at V and 1 base at J, with 12 bases between the two ends. The CDR3 spans 14 residues.